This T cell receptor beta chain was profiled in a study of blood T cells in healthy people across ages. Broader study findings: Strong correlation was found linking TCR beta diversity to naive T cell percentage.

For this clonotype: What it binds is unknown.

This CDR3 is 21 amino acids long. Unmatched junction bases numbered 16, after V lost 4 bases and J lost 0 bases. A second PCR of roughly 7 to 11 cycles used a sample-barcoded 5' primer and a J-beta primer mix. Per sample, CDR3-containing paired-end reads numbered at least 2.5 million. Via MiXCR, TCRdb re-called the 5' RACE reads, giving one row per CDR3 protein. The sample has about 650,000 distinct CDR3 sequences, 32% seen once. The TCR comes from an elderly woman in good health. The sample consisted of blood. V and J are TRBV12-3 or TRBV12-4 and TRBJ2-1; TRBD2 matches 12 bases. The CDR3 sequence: CASSSFPEASGGANSYNEQFF. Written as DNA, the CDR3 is TGTGCCAGCAGTTCGTTCCCGGAGGCTAGCGGGGGGGCCAACTCCTACAATGAGCAGTTCTTC.